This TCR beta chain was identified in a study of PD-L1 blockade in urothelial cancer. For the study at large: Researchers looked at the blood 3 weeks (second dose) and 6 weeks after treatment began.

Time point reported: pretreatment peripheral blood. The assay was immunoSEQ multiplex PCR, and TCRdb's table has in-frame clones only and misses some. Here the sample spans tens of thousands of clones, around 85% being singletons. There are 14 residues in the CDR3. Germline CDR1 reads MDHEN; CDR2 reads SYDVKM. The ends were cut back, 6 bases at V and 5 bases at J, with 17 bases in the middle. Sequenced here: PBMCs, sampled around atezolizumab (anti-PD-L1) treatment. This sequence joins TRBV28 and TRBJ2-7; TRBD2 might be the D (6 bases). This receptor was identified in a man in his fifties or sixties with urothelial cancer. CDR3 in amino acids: CASSPGREVHEQYF. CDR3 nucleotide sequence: TGTGCCAGCAGCCCCGGCAGGGAGGTGCACGAGCAGTACTTC.